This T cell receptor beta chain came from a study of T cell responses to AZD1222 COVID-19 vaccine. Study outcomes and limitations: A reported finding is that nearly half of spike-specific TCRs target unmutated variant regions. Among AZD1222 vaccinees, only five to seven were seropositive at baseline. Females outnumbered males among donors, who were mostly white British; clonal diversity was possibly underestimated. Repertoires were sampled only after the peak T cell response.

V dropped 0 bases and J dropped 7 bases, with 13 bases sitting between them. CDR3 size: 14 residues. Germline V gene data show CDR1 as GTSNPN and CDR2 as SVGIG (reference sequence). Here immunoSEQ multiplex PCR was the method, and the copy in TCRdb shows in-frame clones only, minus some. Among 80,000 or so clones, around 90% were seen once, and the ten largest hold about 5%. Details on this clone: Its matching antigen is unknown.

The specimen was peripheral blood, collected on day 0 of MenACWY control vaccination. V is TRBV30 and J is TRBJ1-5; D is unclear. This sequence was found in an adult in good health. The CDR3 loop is CAWSVLRARQPQHF. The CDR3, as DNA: TGTGCCTGGAGTGTACTGAGGGCACGGCAGCCCCAGCATTTT.